This TCR beta chain is drawn from a study of blood T cells in healthy people across ages. Trimming shortened V by 4 bases and J by 6 bases, and 19 bases separated the two germline ends. Germline CDR1 and CDR2: MNHNS and SASEGT. The CDR3 consists of 15 residues. The use of a sample-barcoded 5' primer and a J-beta primer mix characterized a second PCR of about 6 to 12 cycles. MiXCR, run by TCRdb on the 5' RACE reads, gives a single entry per CDR3 protein. The data contain hundreds of thousands of distinct CDR3 sequences, about 53% of them singletons. The TCR was taken from a man between 60 and 70 years old in good health. This chain joins TRBV6-1 and TRBJ2-7; D may be TRBD1 or TRBD2 (7 bases each). Sequencing used blood. The chain's CDR3 is CASSASSGGGIEQYF. CDR3 DNA: TGTGCCAGCAGTGCAAGCTCAGGGGGGGGCATCGAGCAGTACTTC.